What follows is one T cell receptor beta chain and its context. This table comes from immunoSEQ multiplex PCR, and its TCRdb copy is limited to in-frame clones, with some not included. The sample contains tens of thousands of clones, around 83% of which appear only once. The data originate from a study of blood T cell repertoires in COVID-19. The overall study: Sources were T cells, B-cell-depleted T cells, or PBMCs; the material itself was cDNA or gDNA.

The sequence was collected from a human donor in a cohort sampled during active COVID-19. The sequenced sample consisted of peripheral blood.

CDR3 protein: CASSILAGTAREQYF. CDR3 coding DNA: TGTGCCAGTAGTATCTTAGCGGGGACCGCCCGGGAGCAGTACTTC. This chain connects TRBV19 to TRBJ2-7; 8 bases line up with TRBD2. The CDR3 runs to 15 residues. The germline V gene has CDR1 LNHDA and CDR2 SQIVND (reference sequence). With V trimmed by 3 bases and J by 7 bases, 11 bases remained unmatched.